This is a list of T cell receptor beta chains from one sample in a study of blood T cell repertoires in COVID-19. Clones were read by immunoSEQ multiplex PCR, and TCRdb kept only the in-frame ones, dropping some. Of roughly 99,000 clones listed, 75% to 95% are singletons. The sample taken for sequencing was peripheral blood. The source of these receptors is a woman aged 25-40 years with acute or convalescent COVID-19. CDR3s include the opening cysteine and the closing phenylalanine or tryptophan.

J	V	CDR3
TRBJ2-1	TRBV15	CATSRDWGAGVSYNEQFF
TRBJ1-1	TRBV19	CASSMREANTEAFF
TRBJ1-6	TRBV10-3	CAISESGQMYSPLHF
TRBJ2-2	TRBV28	CASRPPPGGGELFF
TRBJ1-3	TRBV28	CASSWGDDSGNTIYF
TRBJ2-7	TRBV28	CASSPLDRDSYEQYF
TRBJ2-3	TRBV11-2	CASSRTSGDTQYF
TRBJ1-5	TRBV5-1	CASSHGGGGGAQHF
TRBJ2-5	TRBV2	CASSEQGDETQYF
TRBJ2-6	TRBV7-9	CASSLRSGANVLTF
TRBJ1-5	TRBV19	CASSTGGVRNQPQHF
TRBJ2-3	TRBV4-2	CASSRQGLLAGNTDTQYF
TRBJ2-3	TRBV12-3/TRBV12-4	CASSSGAPDTQYF
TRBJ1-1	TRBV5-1	CASSLLGQEAFF
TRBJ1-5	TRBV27	CASSFGGNQPQHF
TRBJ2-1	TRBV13	CASSLGFRDEQFF
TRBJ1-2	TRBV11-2	CASSSIGVYGYTF
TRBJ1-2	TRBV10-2	CASSELRTGGGYGYTF
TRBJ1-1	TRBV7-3	CASSLPGTGFFFF